This T cell receptor (beta chain) was captured in a study of T cell responses to AZD1222 COVID-19 vaccine (dated by TCRdb to the early 2020s). Regarding the study in general: TCR sequencing covered 230 or so trial participants: 207 given two doses of AZD1222 and 26 given two doses of MenACWY control vaccine. Trial participants were enrolled by age into subgroups of 18-55, 56-69 and 70-plus years, and roughly 150, 30 and 60 TCR-sequenced participants, respectively, were included in these subgroups.

The CDR3 regions of human TCRbeta chains were analyzed by immunosequencing. The paper's data handling went like this. TCRs in the repertoires were compared against a reference library of SARS-CoV-2-specific TCRs that had been generated with the MIRA antigen-specificity platform. Breadth was defined as the fraction of unique TCRs that were SARS-CoV-2-associated. Depth was defined as the fraction of total T cells that were SARS-CoV-2-associated. Each spike-specific TCR was assigned to its reactive spike region and to a CD4 or CD8 class using the MIRA data. Log10-transformed breadth and depth values were compared by one-way ANOVA with Sidak's multiple comparisons tests. TCRdb obtained this table from immuneACCESS and retained in-frame rearrangements with V and J assigned. These tables miss some clones; where compared with another copy, unresolved V genes account for less than half of the shortfall, and the remainder is unexplained. D and trimming were read from the DNA, whereas the V and J calls and clone size are those reported in that table. The sample includes around 120,000 clones, with about 85% observed a single time. The ten largest make up 2.5% to 3% of the sample.

A word on this clone: Its specific antigen is unknown. Nothing much larger sits one base from this clone, and base qualities are not available.

The time point label for this specimen denotes: about 28 days (+/-7) after the second vaccine dose. Because spike-specific TCR depth and breadth did not differ between the two schedules, AZD1222 recipients who got a second dose at roughly 4 weeks were pooled with those who got a second dose at roughly 12 weeks. The vaccinee samples were drawn from two UK trials, COV001 and COV002, one of which was a single-blind randomized controlled phase 2/3 trial testing AZD1222 (ChAdOx1 nCoV-19) in healthy adults. For TCRbeta chain sequencing, PBMC samples were collected from trial participants at day 0 and at day 28 after the second dose. What the study reported, not specific to this receptor: Reportedly, almost half of the unique spike-specific TCRs recognized epitopes lying outside the regions that are mutated in the B.1.351 and B.1.1.7 variants. Conclusions about previously exposed vaccinees were limited because only six or seven AZD1222 recipients were SARS-CoV-2 seropositive at baseline. Because no samples from the day 14 peak response were available, repertoires could be characterized only after the peak T cell response. Participants were mostly white British, with more females than males. The authors suggested clonal diversity may have been underestimated. The 56-69-year group was small, and its depth increase did not reach significance, likely because of low power. Vaccine-associated CD4 TCRs spanned the whole spike protein, with dominant responses in regions 160-218 and 743-854. After two AZD1222 doses, spike-specific TCR breadth and depth were significantly higher than at day 0 and than in MenACWY recipients.

The CDR3 measures 15 amino acids from cysteine to phenylalanine. The DNA shown is the 45-base CDR3, in frame from base 1. CDR1 and CDR2 are drawn from the germline V gene: SGHRS, YFSETQ. V is trimmed back by 4 bases and J by 2 bases, and the junction contains 4 bases that no gene match accounts for. The rearrangement combines TRBV5-1 with TRBJ2-2, with 8 junctional bases fitting TRBD1. This sequence was found in an adult who received the AZD1222 COVID-19 vaccine. Sample: peripheral blood, taken 28 days after the second AZD1222 dose. The CDR3 here reads CASSTGQANTGELFF. The DNA sequence is given as TGCGCCAGCAGCACGGGACAGGCAAACACCGGGGAGCTGTTTTTT.